In this sample, the clone carrying this TCR beta chain turned up a few times. The table came from immunoSEQ multiplex PCR; TCRdb's copy has only in-frame clones and leaves some out. The table records 95,000 to 120,000 clones, 86% of them present only once. The CDR3 spans 14 residues. J was trimmed by 4 bases and V by 0 bases; bases with no gene match: 2. Germline V gene data show CDR1 as SGDLS and CDR2 as YYNGEE. These data originate in a study of T cell responses to AZD1222 COVID-19 vaccine. Sequenced here: peripheral blood, sampled on day 0 of AZD1222 vaccination. This rearrangement joins TRBV9 to TRBJ2-5; 8 positions match TRBD1. This clonotype originated in an adult in good health. The DNA of the CDR3 is TGTGCCAGCAGCGTAGTGGACAGGGTAGAGACCCAGTACTTC. The encoded protein is CASSVVDRVETQYF.